This T cell receptor (beta chain) was recorded in a study of CD8+ T cells in alopecia areata. Study-wide points: Many expanded lesional clones persisted in scalp and blood during tofacitinib. Possibly as an HLA-related effect, TCR sharing across patients appeared less clear than in mice. Scalp clonality and expanded CD8+ clones among the top 100 fell significantly with tofacitinib.

As for treatment: oral pan-JAK inhibitor, 5-10 mg twice daily. Those with alopecia areata gave lesional scalp punch biopsies and peripheral blood. This CDR3 contains 12 residues. V gave up 5 bases and J gave up 4 bases, with 7 bases separating them. The germline V gene encodes CDR1 SEHNR and CDR2 FQNEAQ (reference sequence). Comment on this clone: Its antigen is not identified.

Sequencing relied on a cDNA template that was reverse transcribed from extracted RNA. Assay: immunoSEQ multiplex PCR; the TCRdb copy retains only in-frame clones and omits some. The table records 200,000 to 250,000 clones, 50% to 75% of them present only once. The rearrangement uses TRBV7-9 and TRBJ2-3, with unresolved D. This receptor was identified in a human donor with alopecia areata. The sample in question was CD4+ T cells sorted from blood, obtained at week 4, from a patient treated with tofacitinib. The CDR3 coding sequence is TGTGCCAGCAGCCCAGTCGCAGATACGCAGTATTTT. Translation gives CASSPVADTQYF.